This entry lists 20 T cell receptor beta chains sequenced from one sample in a study of beta chain features in type 1 diabetes. Reverse transcribing all isolated RNA meant expressed TCRB transcripts were sequenced. This table comes from immunoSEQ multiplex PCR, and its TCRdb copy is limited to in-frame clones, with some not included. Of about 330,000 clones listed, approximately 11% are singletons. The sequencing input was naive CD4+ T cells from blood. All receptors derive from a woman aged 25 to 45 in good health.

This clone turned up a few times. The chain links TRBV5-1 to TRBJ2-3; TRBD1 agrees at 7 bases. Germline CDR1 and CDR2: SGHRS and YFSETQ. The CDR3 sequence is 16 residues long. With V trimmed by 3 bases and J by 0 bases, 7 bases remained unmatched. CDR3 nucleotides: TGCGCCAGCAGCTCGCTGACAGGGACAAGCACAGATACGCAGTATTTT. The encoded protein is CASSSLTGTSTDTQYF. Together with reference TRBV5-1 and TRBJ2-3, the CDR3 gives the full variable domain: KAGVTQTPRYLIKTRGQQVTLSCSPISGHRSVSWYQQTPGQGLQFLFEYFSETQRNKGNFPGRFSGRQFSNSRSEMNVSTLELGDSALYLCASSSLTGTSTDTQYFGPGTRLTVL.

This clone was seen only a few times. J is TRBJ2-3 and V is TRBV11-2; perhaps TRBD2 as D (5 bases). V lost 6 bases, J lost 3 bases, and 13 bases lay in between. Germline CDR1 SGHAT, CDR2 FQNNGV. The CDR3 runs 14 residues. CDR3 loop: CASRPPGVTDTQYF. CDR3 coding DNA: TGTGCCAGCAGGCCACCCGGGGTGACAGATACGCAGTATTTT.

In this sample, this clone turned up a few times. The gene calls are TRBV6-1 and TRBJ2-5, with D perhaps TRBD2 (7 bases). Per germline, CDR1 MNHNS and CDR2 SASEGT. V gave up 5 bases and J gave up 4 bases, with 14 bases separating them. The CDR3 loop spans 14 amino acids. CDR3 nucleotides: TGTGCCAGCAGTTCCCCGGGGGGCTCAGAGACCCAGTACTTC. It specifies CASSSPGGSETQYF.

This rearrangement joins TRBV18 to TRBJ2-1, with a weak D call TRBD2 (6 bases). V lost 3 bases, J lost 3 bases, and 21 bases lay in between. The CDR3 is 18 amino acids. CDR1 is KGHSH, CDR2 LQKENI, per germline. The CDR3 reads CASSPMSGGGGRYNEQFF. Written as DNA, the CDR3 is TGTGCCAGCTCACCGATGAGCGGTGGTGGAGGGCGCTACAATGAGCAGTTCTTC.

The rearrangement links TRBV28 to TRBJ2-1; D not resolved. Germline CDR1 reads MDHEN; CDR2 reads SYDVKM. The CDR3 is made up of 11 amino acids. Trimming cost V 8 bases and J 6 bases, with 8 bases left between them. The CDR3 here is CASRSPNEQFF. CDR3 DNA: TGTGCCAGCCGAAGCCCCAATGAGCAGTTCTTC.

The J gene is TRBJ1-4, the V gene TRBV7-2, with 7 bases matching TRBD1. The CDR3 spans 15 residues. V gave up 5 bases and J gave up 3 bases; unmatched junction bases: 6. Germline CDR1 is SGHTA and CDR2 is FQGNSA. The CDR3 DNA sequence: TGTGCCAGCAGCGCCCGACAGGGACCTAATGAAAAACTGTTTTTT. Protein: CASSARQGPNEKLFF.

This clone was picked up a small number of times. This chain connects TRBV5-8 to TRBJ2-1; 9 nucleotides match TRBD2. CDR1 and CDR2 (germline): SGHTS, YDEGEE. With V trimmed by 4 bases and J by 0 bases, 2 bases remained unmatched. This CDR3 contains 15 residues. The CDR3 DNA reads as TGTGCCAGCAGCCCGGGACTAGCCTCCTACAATGAGCAGTTCTTC. It is translated as CASSPGLASYNEQFF.

This clone was observed many times. Other DNA sequences in the same sample also yield this CDR3. The chain is built from TRBV7-2 and TRBJ2-7, with D perhaps matching TRBD1 (5 bases). The V end was cut by 5 bases, the J end by 3 bases, with 8 bases between. The CDR3 is made up of 12 amino acids. The germline gives CDR1 SGHTA, CDR2 FQGNSA. CDR3 bases: TGTGCCAGCAGCGCTCAGGGCTACGAGCAGTACTTC. It specifies CASSAQGYEQYF.

This clone was seen a handful of times. The chain recombines TRBV27 with TRBJ2-5; 11 nucleotides agree with TRBD2. This CDR3 comprises 15 residues. The trim removed 5 bases at V and 4 bases at J, leaving 6 bases unmatched. Looked up from germline, CDR1 is MNHEY and CDR2 is SMNVEV (reference sequence). Here the CDR3 DNA reads TGTGCCAGCAGTCCACGACTAGCGGGACGAGAGACCCAGTACTTC. Its protein is CASSPRLAGRETQYF.

This chain connects TRBV28 to TRBJ2-7; 7 positions match TRBD2. The trim removed 7 bases at V and 5 bases at J, leaving 11 bases unmatched. This CDR3 comprises 14 residues. Germline lookup yields CDR1 MDHEN and CDR2 SYDVKM. CDR3 nucleotide sequence: TGTGCCAGCACCGAGACTAGCTTTATTCACGAGCAGTACTTC. As protein: CASTETSFIHEQYF.

CDR3 DNA sequence: TGTGCCATCGCGATGGCCCAGGGGCAGGAGGGCTACACCTTC. Translating gives CAIAMAQGQEGYTF. V and J are TRBV10-3 and TRBJ1-2; D perhaps matches TRBD1 (6 bases). Germline V CDR1 and CDR2: ENHRY, SYGVKD. The CDR3 is 14 residues long. Trimming removed 8 bases at V and 8 bases at J, with 21 bases between.

The chain links TRBV4-2 to TRBJ2-7; 7 nucleotides match TRBD1. This CDR3 contains 15 residues. Germline assignment: CDR1 LGHNA and CDR2 YNFKEQ. V shed 0 bases and J 9 bases; nucleotides not matched to a gene: 11. The CDR3 nucleotides are TGTGCCAGCAGCCAAGAGTGGGGGCTGACAGGGAGGCAGTACTTC. Its protein is CASSQEWGLTGRQYF.

This clone has more than one count but fewer than ten. This rearrangement joins TRBV6-6 to TRBJ2-7; D is perhaps TRBD2 (6 bases). This CDR3 is built from 14 residues. V lost 8 bases, J lost 7 bases, and 21 bases lay in between. Looked up from germline, CDR1 is MNHNY and CDR2 is SVGAGI (reference sequence). The CDR3 loop reads CASENSGYLREQYF. The CDR3 DNA is TGTGCCAGCGAAAATAGCGGTTACCTACGGGAGCAGTACTTC.

This clone has only a few counts. The chain is built from TRBV5-1 and TRBJ2-3; 9 bases are a match to TRBD2. Per the germline V gene, CDR1 is SGHRS and CDR2 is YFSETQ. The junction had 15 bases not matched to a gene; V was cut back by 4 bases and J by 6 bases. CDR3 length: 17 residues. The CDR3 loop is CASSIAGALAAADTQYF. The CDR3 nucleotides read TGCGCCAGCAGCATAGCGGGAGCCCTAGCAGCAGCCGATACGCAGTATTTT.

J is TRBJ2-1 and V is TRBV5-1; TRBD2 aligns across 7 bases. After removal of 0 bases from V and 11 bases from J, the junction contained 8 bases not matched to a gene. The CDR3 has 14 residues. Germline loops: CDR1 SGHRS, CDR2 YFSETQ. The CDR3 DNA reads as TGCGCCAGCAGCTTGGCGAGCGGGATCACCAAGCAGTTCTTC. Its translation is CASSLASGITKQFF.

In its sample, this clone was seen a few times. The chain uses TRBV6-5 and TRBJ2-2, with TRBD2 matching 11 bases. CDR1 is MNHEY and CDR2 is SVGAGI in the germline V gene. The junction had 6 bases not matched to a gene; V was cut back by 6 bases and J by 6 bases. The CDR3 runs to 15 residues. CDR3 in DNA: TGTGCCAGCAGCCGACTAGCGGGAAGATCCGGGGAGCTGTTTTTT. Its translation: CASSRLAGRSGELFF.

The sample holds a few counts of this clone. The J gene is TRBJ1-1, the V gene TRBV7-9, with 8 bases fitting TRBD1. The germline gives CDR1 SEHNR, CDR2 FQNEAQ (reference sequence). After removal of 5 bases from V and 5 bases from J, the junction contained 7 bases not matched to a gene. CDR3 length equals 14 residues. CDR3 amino acids: CASSLTQGATEAFF. CDR3 DNA sequence: TGTGCCAGCAGCCTCACCCAGGGGGCAACTGAAGCTTTCTTT.

The J gene is TRBJ2-1, the V gene TRBV5-1; 7 bases are a match to TRBD1. The length of the CDR3 is 19 residues. The junction had 18 bases not matched to a gene; V was cut back by 5 bases and J by 1 base. Germline CDR1 SGHRS, CDR2 YFSETQ. The CDR3 nucleotides read TGCGCCAGCAGTCAAGACAGGGTCCGCCCTCAGGGGTCCTACAATGAGCAGTTCTTC. Amino acid sequence: CASSQDRVRPQGSYNEQFF.

This clone turned up a few times. The rearrangement links TRBV18 to TRBJ2-5, with D possibly TRBD1 on 6 matching bases. CDR3 length: 14 residues. V lost 3 bases, J lost 0 bases, and 8 bases lay in between. Per the germline V gene, CDR1 is KGHSH and CDR2 is LQKENI. Written as DNA, the CDR3 is TGTGCCAGCTCACCCACAGGGAACCAAGAGACCCAGTACTTC. Protein: CASSPTGNQETQYF. Variable domain in full (rest from reference TRBV18 and TRBJ2-5): NAGVMQNPRHLVRRRGQEARLRCSPMKGHSHVYWYRQLPEEGLKFMVYLQKENIIDESGMPKERFSAEFPKEGPSILRIQQVVRGDSAAYFCASSPTGNQETQYFGPGTRLLVL.

This rearrangement joins TRBV4-3 to TRBJ2-1; a possible D gene is TRBD2 (5 bases). Trimming shortened V by 4 bases and J by 0 bases, and 13 bases separated the two germline ends. The CDR3 sequence is 16 residues long. From germline, CDR1 is LGHNA and CDR2 YSLEER. The CDR3 loop is CASSPFFGNSYNEQFF. The CDR3 DNA reads TGCGCCAGCAGCCCGTTCTTCGGGAACTCCTACAATGAGCAGTTCTTC.